This TCR beta chain emerged from a study of T cell repertoires in cytomegalovirus infection (dated by TCRdb to the late 2010s). Some background on the complete study: Donor HLA type was relevant to the analysis, because carriage of CMV infection together with the matching HLA type was indicated by public TCR beta signatures. Results the study describes overall, beyond this receptor: In both this cohort and an independent roughly 350-donor cohort, the cumulative frequency of public TCR beta family members distinguished carriers of CMV infection plus the relevant HLA type. The ex vivo response was dominated by HLA-C-restricted CMV-specific TCR beta clonotypes, which also provided the single most frequent clonotype in two of eight donors.

A note on this clonotype: Its antigen target is currently unknown. A much more abundant neighbour one base away suggests this may be a read error. Given the absence of the conserved phenylalanine or tryptophan at the CDR3 end, a read error is likely.

The CDR3 region is 13 residues in length, termini included. Left in the record is the CDR3 DNA by itself, 39 bases read in frame from the first base. Relative to germline, V is 0 bases shorter and J is 6 bases shorter, with 9 bases between their ends. The germline V gene (reference sequence) sets CDR1 to DFQATT and CDR2 to SNEGSKA. Sequencing instrument: Illumina HiSeq 1500. Clones were called with MiXCR by TCRdb after fastp trimmed the public reads at Q25, and only in-frame beta chains were retained. For every CDR3 protein sequence, its rows merge into one entry that carries the most common genes and DNA. The sample table records around 130,000 distinct CDR3 sequences; roughly 9% of these occur just once. Roughly a tenth of the sample comes from the top ten.

The sample taken for sequencing was PBMCs. This clonotype was obtained from a human donor in good health (CMV status not recorded). Some clones in this sample may be carry-over from other donors' samples. The sequence is built from TRBV20-1 and TRBJ1-5, and possibly TRBD1, on 5 matching bases. The CDR3 is CSAREDSSQPQHL. Here is the DNA: TGCAGTGCTAGAGAAGACAGCTCTCAGCCCCAGCATCTT.